This entry features one T cell receptor (beta chain) sequence. Its antigen remains unidentified. The data are from a study of shared clonotypes between healthy human individuals. Overall study results and limits: Non-shared clonotypes displayed generation probabilities falling below those of clonotypes present in all four donors. Incomplete sequencing of sorted subsets was indicated by rarefaction despite large depth.

Trimming took off 3 bases at V and 7 bases at J, with 16 bases between the two ends. Germline loops: CDR1 GTSNPN, CDR2 SVGIG (reference sequence). The CDR3 extends over 13 amino acids. This was a deep-level run. Assay used: immunoSEQ multiplex PCR; TCRdb lists only in-frame clones, some missing. The sample carries some 2,000,000 clones, 95% recorded once. The sample taken for sequencing was naive CD4+ T cells sorted from blood. Indicated subset: CD45RA+ positively selected. The genes are TRBV30 and TRBJ2-7, with a tentative D call TRBD2 (5 bases). This TCR derives from a man younger than 30 in good health. The chain's CDR3 is CAWSKPTGGEQYF. As DNA, the CDR3 is TGTGCCTGGAGCAAACCCACGGGCGGGGAGCAGTACTTC.